This T cell receptor beta chain was observed in a study of technical replicates of blood from a few donors. This CDR3 is 14 amino acids long. In germline, CDR1 is SGHDT, CDR2 YYEEEE. V lost 4 bases to trimming and J lost 3 bases; unmatched junction nucleotides: 5. Using immunoSEQ multiplex PCR, the repertoire was profiled, and TCRdb retains in-frame clones only, with some absent. Of tens of thousands of clones listed, 93% are singletons. The sequenced sample was T cells isolated from PBMCs. This sequence joins TRBV5-6 and TRBJ2-7; 9 positions agree with TRBD2. The clonotype comes from a human donor in good health. The CDR3 here is CASSPGTSFYEQYF. The CDR3 nucleotides are TGTGCCAGCAGCCCCGGGACTAGCTTCTACGAGCAGTACTTC. Looking up the rest from reference TRBV5-6 and TRBJ2-7 gives the full variable domain: DAGVTQSPTHLIKTRGQQVTLRCSPKSGHDTVSWYQQALGQGPQFIFQYYEEEERQRGNFPDRFSGHQFPNYSSELNVNALLLGDSALYLCASSPGTSFYEQYFGPGTRLTVT.